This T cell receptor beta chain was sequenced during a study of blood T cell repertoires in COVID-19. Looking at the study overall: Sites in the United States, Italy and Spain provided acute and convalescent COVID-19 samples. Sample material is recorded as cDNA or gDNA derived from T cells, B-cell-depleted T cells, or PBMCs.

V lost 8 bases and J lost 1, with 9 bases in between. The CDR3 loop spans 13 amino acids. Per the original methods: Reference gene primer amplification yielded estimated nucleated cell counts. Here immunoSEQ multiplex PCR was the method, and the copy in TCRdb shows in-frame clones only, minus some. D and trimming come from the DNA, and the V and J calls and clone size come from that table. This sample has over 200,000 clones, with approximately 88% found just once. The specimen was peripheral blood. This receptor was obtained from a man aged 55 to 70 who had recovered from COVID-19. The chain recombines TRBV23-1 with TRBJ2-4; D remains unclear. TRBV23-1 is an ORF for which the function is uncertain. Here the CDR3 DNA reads TGCGCCAGCCCCCAGATGGCCAAAAACATTCAGTACTTC. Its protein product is CASPQMAKNIQYF.